In this sample, the clone carrying this T cell receptor (beta chain) turned up once. Its antigen is still unknown. For the second PCR, which ran for about 6 to 12 cycles, a sample-barcoded 5' primer and a J-beta primer mix were used. Using its own MiXCR run on the 5' RACE reads, TCRdb lists one record per CDR3 protein. The sample lists almost 800,000 distinct CDR3 sequences, roughly 64% occurring once. The V end was cut by 5 bases, the J end by 9 bases, with 16 bases between. CDR1 MNHEY and CDR2 SVGEGT come from the germline V gene. CDR3 length equals 13 residues. The data were obtained in a study of blood T cells in healthy people across ages. Notes on the study in general: Per million T cells, TCR beta diversity dropped roughly linearly as age increased.

The source of this sequence is a man under 40 in good health. The sample comprised blood. This chain links TRBV6-2 or TRBV6-3 with TRBJ1-2; D is uncertain. The CDR3 sequence is CASSDRTTSSYTF. The DNA for the CDR3 is TGTGCCAGCAGTGACCGGACCACTTCCAGCTACACCTTC.